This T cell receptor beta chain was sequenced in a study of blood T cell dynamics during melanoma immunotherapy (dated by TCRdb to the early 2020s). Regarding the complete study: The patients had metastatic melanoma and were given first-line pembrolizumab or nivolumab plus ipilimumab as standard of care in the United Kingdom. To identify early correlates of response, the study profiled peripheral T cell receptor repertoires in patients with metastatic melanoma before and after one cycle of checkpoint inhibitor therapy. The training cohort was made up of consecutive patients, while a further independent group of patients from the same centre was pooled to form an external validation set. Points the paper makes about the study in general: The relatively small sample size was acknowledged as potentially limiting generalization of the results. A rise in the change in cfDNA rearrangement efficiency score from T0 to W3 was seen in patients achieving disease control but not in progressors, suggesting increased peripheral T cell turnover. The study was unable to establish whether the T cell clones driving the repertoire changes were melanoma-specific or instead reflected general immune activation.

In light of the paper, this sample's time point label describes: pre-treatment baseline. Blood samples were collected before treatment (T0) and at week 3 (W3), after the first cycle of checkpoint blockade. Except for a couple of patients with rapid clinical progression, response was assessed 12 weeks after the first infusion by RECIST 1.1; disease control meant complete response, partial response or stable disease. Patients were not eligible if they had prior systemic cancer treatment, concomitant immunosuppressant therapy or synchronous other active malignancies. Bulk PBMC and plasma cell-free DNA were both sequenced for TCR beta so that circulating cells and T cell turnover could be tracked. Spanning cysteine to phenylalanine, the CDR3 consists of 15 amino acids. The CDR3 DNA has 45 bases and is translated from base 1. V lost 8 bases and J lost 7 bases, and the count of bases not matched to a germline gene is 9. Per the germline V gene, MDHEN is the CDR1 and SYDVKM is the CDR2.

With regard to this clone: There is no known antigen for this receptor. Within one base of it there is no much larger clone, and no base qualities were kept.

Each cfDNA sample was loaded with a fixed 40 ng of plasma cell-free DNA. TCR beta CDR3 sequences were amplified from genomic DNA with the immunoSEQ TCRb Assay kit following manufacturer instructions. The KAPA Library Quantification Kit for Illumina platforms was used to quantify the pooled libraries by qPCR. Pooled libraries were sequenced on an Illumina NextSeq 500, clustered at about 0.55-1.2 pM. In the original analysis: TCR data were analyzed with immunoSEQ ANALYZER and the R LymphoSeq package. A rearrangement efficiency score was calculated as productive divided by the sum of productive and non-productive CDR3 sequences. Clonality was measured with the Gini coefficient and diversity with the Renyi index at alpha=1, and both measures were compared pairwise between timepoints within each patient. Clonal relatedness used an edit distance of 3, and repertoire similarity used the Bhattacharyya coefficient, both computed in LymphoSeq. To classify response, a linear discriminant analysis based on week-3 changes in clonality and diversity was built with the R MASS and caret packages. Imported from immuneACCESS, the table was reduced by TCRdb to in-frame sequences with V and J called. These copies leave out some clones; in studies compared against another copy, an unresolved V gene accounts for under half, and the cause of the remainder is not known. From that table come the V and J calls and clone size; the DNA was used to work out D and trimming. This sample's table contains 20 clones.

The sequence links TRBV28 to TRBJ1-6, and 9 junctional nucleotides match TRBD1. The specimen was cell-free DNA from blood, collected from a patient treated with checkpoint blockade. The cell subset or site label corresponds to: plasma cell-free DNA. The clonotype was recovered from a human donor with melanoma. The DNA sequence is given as TGTGCCAGCCGTTCACCGGGACAGGGAAATTCACCCCTCCACTTT. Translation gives CASRSPGQGNSPLHF.